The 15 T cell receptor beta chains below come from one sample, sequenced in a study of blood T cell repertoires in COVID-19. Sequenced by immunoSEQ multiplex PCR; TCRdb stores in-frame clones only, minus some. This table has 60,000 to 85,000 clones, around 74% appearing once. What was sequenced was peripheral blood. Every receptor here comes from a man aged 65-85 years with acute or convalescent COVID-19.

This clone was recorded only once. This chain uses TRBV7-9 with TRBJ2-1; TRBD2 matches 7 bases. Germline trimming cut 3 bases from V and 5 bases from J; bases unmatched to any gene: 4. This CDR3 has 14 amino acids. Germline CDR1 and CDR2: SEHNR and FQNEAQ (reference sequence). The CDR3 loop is CASSFSGMNNEQFF. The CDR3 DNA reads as TGTGCCAGCAGCTTCAGCGGGATGAACAATGAGCAGTTCTTC. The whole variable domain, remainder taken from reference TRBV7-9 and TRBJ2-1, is DTGVSQNPRHKITKRGQNVTFRCDPISEHNRLYWYRQTLGQGPEFLTYFQNEAQLEKSRLLSDRFSAERPKGSFSTLEIQRTEQGDSAMYLCASSFSGMNNEQFFGPGTRLTVL.

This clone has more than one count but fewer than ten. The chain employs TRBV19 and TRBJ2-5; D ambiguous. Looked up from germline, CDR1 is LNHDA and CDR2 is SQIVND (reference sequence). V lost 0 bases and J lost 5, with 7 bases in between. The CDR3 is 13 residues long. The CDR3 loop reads CASSIDQRETQYF. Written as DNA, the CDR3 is TGTGCCAGTAGTATAGACCAGAGGGAGACCCAGTACTTC.

The CDR3 DNA is TGTGCCAGCAGTTACAAATATAGCAATCAGCCCCAGCATTTT. It yields the protein CASSYKYSNQPQHF. This chain joins TRBV6-5 and TRBJ1-5; no clear D gene. This CDR3 spans 14 amino acids. In germline, CDR1 is MNHEY, CDR2 SVGAGI. Trimming removed 2 bases from V and 0 bases from J, with 5 bases in between.

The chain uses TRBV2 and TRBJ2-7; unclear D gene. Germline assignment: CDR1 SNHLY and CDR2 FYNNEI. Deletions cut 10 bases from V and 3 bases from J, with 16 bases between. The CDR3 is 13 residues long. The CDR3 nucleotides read TGTGCCACCCTCCCTGGCGGCCTCTACGAGCAGTACTTC. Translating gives CATLPGGLYEQYF.

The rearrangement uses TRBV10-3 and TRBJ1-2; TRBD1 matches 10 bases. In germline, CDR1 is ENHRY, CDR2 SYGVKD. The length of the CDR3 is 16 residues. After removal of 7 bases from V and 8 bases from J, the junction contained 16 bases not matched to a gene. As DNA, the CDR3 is TGTGCCATCACCCAAAACACCGGGACAGGGGAAGGCGGCTACACCTTC. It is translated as CAITQNTGTGEGGYTF.

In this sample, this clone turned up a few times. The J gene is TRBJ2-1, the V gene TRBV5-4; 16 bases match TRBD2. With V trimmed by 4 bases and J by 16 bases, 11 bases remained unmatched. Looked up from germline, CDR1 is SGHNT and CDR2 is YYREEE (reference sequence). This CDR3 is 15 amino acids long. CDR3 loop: CASSPPGLAGGPSFF. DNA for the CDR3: TGTGCCAGCAGCCCGCCGGGACTAGCGGGAGGGCCGTCATTCTTC.

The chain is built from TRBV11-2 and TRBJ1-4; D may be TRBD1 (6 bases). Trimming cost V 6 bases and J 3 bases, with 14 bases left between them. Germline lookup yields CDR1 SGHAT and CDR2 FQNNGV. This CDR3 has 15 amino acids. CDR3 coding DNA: TGTGCCAGCAGAAGGCAGGGGACACCTAATGAAAAACTGTTTTTT. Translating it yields CASRRQGTPNEKLFF.

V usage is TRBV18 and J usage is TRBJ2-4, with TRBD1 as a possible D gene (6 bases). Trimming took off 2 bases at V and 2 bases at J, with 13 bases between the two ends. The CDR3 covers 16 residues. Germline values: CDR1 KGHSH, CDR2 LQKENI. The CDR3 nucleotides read TGTGCCAGCTCACCAGGGACAACCGGAACCAAAAACATTCAGTACTTC. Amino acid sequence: CASSPGTTGTKNIQYF.

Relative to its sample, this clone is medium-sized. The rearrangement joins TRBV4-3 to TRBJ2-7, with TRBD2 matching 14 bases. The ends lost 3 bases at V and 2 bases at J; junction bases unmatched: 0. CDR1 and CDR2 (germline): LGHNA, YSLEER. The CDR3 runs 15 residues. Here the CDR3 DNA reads TGCGCCAGCAGCCAGGGACTAGCGGGAGCCTACGAGCAGTACTTC. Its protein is CASSQGLAGAYEQYF.

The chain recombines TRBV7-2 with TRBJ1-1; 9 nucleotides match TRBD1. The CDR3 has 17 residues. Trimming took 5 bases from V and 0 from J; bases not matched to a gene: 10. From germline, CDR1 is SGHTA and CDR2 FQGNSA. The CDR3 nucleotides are TGTGCCAGCAGCCCTGGACAGGGGTCGCCGTTGAACACTGAAGCTTTCTTT. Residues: CASSPGQGSPLNTEAFF.

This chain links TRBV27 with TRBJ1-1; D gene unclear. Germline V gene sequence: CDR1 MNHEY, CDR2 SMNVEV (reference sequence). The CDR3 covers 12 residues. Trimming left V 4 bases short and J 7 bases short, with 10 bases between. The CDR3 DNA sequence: TGTGCCAGCAGTTACGGCGCGGGTGAAGCTTTCTTT. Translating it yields CASSYGAGEAFF.

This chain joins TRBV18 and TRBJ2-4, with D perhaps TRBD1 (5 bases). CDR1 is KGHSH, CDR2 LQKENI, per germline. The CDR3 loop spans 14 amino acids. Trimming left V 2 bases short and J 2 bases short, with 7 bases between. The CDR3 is CASSPGATKNIQYF. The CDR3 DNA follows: TGTGCCAGCTCACCAGGGGCCACCAAAAACATTCAGTACTTC.

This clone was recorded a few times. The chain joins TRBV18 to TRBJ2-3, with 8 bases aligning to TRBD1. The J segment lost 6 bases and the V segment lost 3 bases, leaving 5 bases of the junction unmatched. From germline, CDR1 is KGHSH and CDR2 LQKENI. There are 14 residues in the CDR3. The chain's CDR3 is CASSPLTGDDTQYF. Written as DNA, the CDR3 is TGTGCCAGCTCACCGTTGACAGGGGACGATACGCAGTATTTT.

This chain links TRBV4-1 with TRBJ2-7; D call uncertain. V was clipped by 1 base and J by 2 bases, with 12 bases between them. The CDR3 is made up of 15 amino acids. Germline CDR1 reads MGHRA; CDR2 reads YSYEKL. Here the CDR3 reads CASSQAAVLTYEQYF. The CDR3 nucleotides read TGCGCCAGCAGCCAAGCTGCAGTCCTGACCTACGAGCAGTACTTC.

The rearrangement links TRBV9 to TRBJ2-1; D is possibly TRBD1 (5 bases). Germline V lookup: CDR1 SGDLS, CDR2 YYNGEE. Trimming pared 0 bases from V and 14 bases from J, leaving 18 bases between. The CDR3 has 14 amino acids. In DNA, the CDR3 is TGTGCCAGCAGCGTAGAGGTAAGGGGCCTGTCGAAGTTCTTC. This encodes CASSVEVRGLSKFF.